This T cell receptor beta chain was found in a study of somatic mutations in cytotoxic T cells in rheumatoid arthritis. Whole-study context: Right after diagnosis, and before any treatment had started, patient peripheral blood (about 27 ml EDTA) was drawn. Whole-study results and caveats: Only rheumatoid arthritis patients, not healthy controls, showed CD8+ clonality increasing with age. Rheumatoid arthritis patients were compared with age-matched healthy controls, and their CD8+ T-cell clonality did not differ significantly.

Generated by immunoSEQ multiplex PCR, the TCRdb table keeps only in-frame clones and is missing some. The table lists 13,000 to 15,000 clones, just under 80% of them singletons, with roughly 7.4% in the top ten. The V end lost 6 bases, the J end lost 0 bases, and 12 bases lay between the germline ends. Germline V gene lookup returns CDR1 SQVTM and CDR2 ANQGSEA. CDR3 size: 13 residues. Isolation of the CD4+ and CD8+ populations was accomplished via positive magnetic bead selection, with purity assessed by flow cytometry. On this clone: What it binds is unknown.

This TCR derives from an adult with rheumatoid arthritis. The material sequenced was CD8+ T cells sorted from blood. This sequence joins TRBV29-1 and TRBJ2-7, with a weak D call TRBD2 (5 bases). The CDR3 loop is CSVGRGNSYEQYF. The CDR3 region has the DNA TGCAGCGTCGGACGGGGAAACTCCTACGAGCAGTACTTC.